This record covers a single TCR beta chain. The data belong to a study of T cell changes during pregnancy in multiple sclerosis. Only in-frame clones appear in the TCRdb table, and some are missing; sequencing was by immunoSEQ multiplex PCR. The sample shows tens of thousands of clones, approximately 96% of them seen only once. The TCR was taken from a female donor with multiple sclerosis, enrolled in a pregnancy study. The specimen was CD8+ T cells from peripheral blood mononuclear cells, collected after pregnancy.

The CDR3 here is CASGLYNEQFF. CDR3 in DNA: TGTGCCAGCGGACTATACAATGAGCAGTTCTTC. The chain combines TRBV27 with TRBJ2-1; possible D gene TRBD2, 6 bases. Germline CDR1 and CDR2: MNHEY and SMNVEV (reference sequence). Trimming removed 8 bases at V and 4 bases at J, with 6 bases between. CDR3 length: 11 residues.